Below, 31 T cell receptor beta chains from the same sample are listed, as sequenced in a study of blood T cell repertoires in COVID-19. This table comes from immunoSEQ multiplex PCR, and its TCRdb copy is limited to in-frame clones, with some not included. The table shows some 270,000 clones, with roughly 89% occurring only once. The material sequenced was PBMCs or T cells enriched from blood (not recorded which). Every receptor here comes from a middle-aged woman who had recovered from COVID-19.

The chain carries TRBV5-1 and TRBJ2-5; a weak D match, TRBD1 (6 bases). This CDR3 spans 13 amino acids. The germline V gene encodes CDR1 SGHRS and CDR2 YFSETQ. The V end was cut by 0 bases, the J end by 5 bases, with 8 bases between. CDR3 bases: TGCGCCAGCAGCTTGGAGGGGGTCGAGACCCAGTACTTC. It codes for CASSLEGVETQYF.

This clone showed up just once. The chain links TRBV20-1 to TRBJ2-7, with D hard to call. V lost 5 bases to trimming and J lost 1 base, with 6 bases between them. Germline-derived CDR1 and CDR2 are DFQATT and SNEGSKA (reference sequence). CDR3 length equals 11 residues. The CDR3, as DNA: TGCAGTGCTGGTCAGTCCTACGAGCAGTACTTC. It is translated as CSAGQSYEQYF.

This clone was observed a few times. The chain recombines TRBV3-1 (or the pseudogene TRBV3-2) with TRBJ2-5; possible D gene TRBD2, 6 bases. The ends were cut back, 2 bases at V and 7 bases at J, with 11 bases in the middle. The CDR3 runs 13 residues. Germline CDR1 is LGHDT and CDR2 is YNNKEL (reference sequence). The CDR3 loop is CASSQWEDGTQYF. The CDR3 region has the DNA TGTGCCAGCAGCCAATGGGAGGATGGGACCCAGTACTTC.

The chain has TRBV2 and TRBJ1-1; D remains ambiguous. The V end was cut by 7 bases, the J end by 0 bases, with 3 bases between. The CDR3 totals 11 residues. Germline V gives CDR1 SNHLY, CDR2 FYNNEI. The CDR3 spells CASIMNTEAFF. CDR3 in DNA: TGTGCCAGCATTATGAACACTGAAGCTTTCTTT. Supplemented by reference TRBV2 and TRBJ1-1, the full variable domain reads EPEVTQTPSHQVTQMGQEVILRCVPISNHLYFYWYRQILGQKVEFLVSFYNNEISEKSEIFDDQFSVERPDGSNFTLKIRSTKLEDSAMYFCASIMNTEAFFGQGTRLTVV.

Worth noting for this clone: The sample has other DNA sequences that encode this CDR3 too. The chain employs TRBV12-3 or TRBV12-4 and TRBJ1-2; no reliable D call. The CDR3 is 11 residues long. Trimming took off 4 bases at V and 4 bases at J, with 4 bases between the two ends. In nucleotides, the CDR3 is TGTGCCAGCAGTTCTAGCTATGGCTACACCTTC. Amino acids: CASSSSYGYTF.

The count of this clone is one. Within the sample, other DNA sequences also encode this same CDR3. The CDR3 spells CASSLDRGHEQYF. The CDR3, as DNA: TGTGCCAGCAGCTTAGACAGGGGGCACGAGCAGTACTTC. V and J are TRBV11-2 and TRBJ2-7, with 8 nucleotides matching TRBD1. The junction had 0 bases not matched to a gene; V was cut back by 0 bases and J by 5 bases. The CDR3 consists of 13 residues. Per the germline V gene, CDR1 is SGHAT and CDR2 is FQNNGV.

This clone has only a few counts. The chain couples TRBV4-2 to TRBJ1-1; D is unclear. The ends were cut back, 1 base at V and 0 bases at J, with 12 bases in the middle. The CDR3 totals 16 residues. Germline CDR1 and CDR2: LGHNA and YNFKEQ. CDR3 amino acids: CASSQGEGLMNTEAFF. CDR3 DNA: TGTGCCAGCAGCCAAGGGGAGGGCCTCATGAACACTGAAGCTTTCTTT.

The CDR3 nucleotides read TGTGCCTGGAATTCGGACGGGAACCAAGAGACCCAGTACTTC. This encodes CAWNSDGNQETQYF. The chain couples TRBV30 to TRBJ2-5; TRBD2 is a possible D gene (5 bases). Germline V CDR1 and CDR2: GTSNPN, SVGIG (reference sequence). The CDR3 is 14 amino acids. V lost 4 bases to trimming and J lost 0 bases, with 12 bases between them. The complete variable domain, with remaining parts taken from reference TRBV30 and TRBJ2-5, reads SQTIHQWPATLVQPVGSPLSLECTVEGTSNPNLYWYRQAAGRGLQLLFYSVGIGQISSEVPQNLSASRPQDRQFILSSKKLLLSDSGFYLCAWNSDGNQETQYFGPGTRLLVL.

V and J are TRBV29-1 and TRBJ2-1; D is uncertain. Trimming removed 6 bases from V and 0 bases from J, with 12 bases in between. Germline V gives CDR1 SQVTM, CDR2 ANQGSEA. This CDR3 is 14 amino acids long. CDR3 nucleotide sequence: TGCAGCGTCCAGCCGGAGAGCTCCTACAATGAGCAGTTCTTC. It translates to CSVQPESSYNEQFF.

CDR3 amino acids: CAISESQGGDTEAFF. CDR3 sequence (DNA): TGTGCCATCAGTGAAAGTCAAGGGGGCGATACTGAAGCTTTCTTT. The chain links TRBV10-3 to TRBJ1-1; TRBD1 matches at 7 bases. CDR3 size: 15 residues. The germline V gene encodes CDR1 ENHRY and CDR2 SYGVKD. Trimming at V came to 3 bases and at J to 5 bases, leaving 9 bases not matched to a gene.

This chain connects TRBV5-1 to TRBJ2-1, with TRBD1 identical over 8 bases. In germline, CDR1 is SGHRS, CDR2 YFSETQ. The CDR3 sequence is 13 residues long. With V trimmed by 9 bases and J by 5 bases, 7 bases remained unmatched. The CDR3 DNA sequence: TGCGCCACCCGACAGGGGTTCGACAATGAGCAGTTCTTC. It encodes CATRQGFDNEQFF.

This chain connects TRBV5-1 to TRBJ2-2; no clear D. The V end lost 5 bases, the J end lost 0 bases, and 2 bases lay between the germline ends. The CDR3 consists of 12 residues. Germline CDR1 reads SGHRS; CDR2 reads YFSETQ. The CDR3 loop is CASSTNTGELFF. In DNA, the CDR3 is TGCGCCAGCAGTACGAACACCGGGGAGCTGTTTTTT.

The rearrangement links TRBV7-6 to TRBJ1-1; TRBD1 is a possible D gene (5 bases). This CDR3 contains 13 residues. Germline-derived CDR1 and CDR2 are SGHVS and FNYEAQ. Trimming removed 5 bases from V and 1 base from J, with 8 bases in between. This CDR3 reads CASSAQGNTEAFF. The CDR3 region has the DNA TGTGCCAGCAGCGCCCAGGGGAACACTGAAGCTTTCTTT.

This chain joins TRBV19 and TRBJ1-6; D gene uncertain. The germline V gene has CDR1 LNHDA and CDR2 SQIVND (reference sequence). V lost 1 base and J 9 bases, leaving 10 bases between the germline ends. The CDR3 is made up of 14 amino acids. CDR3 protein: CASSIVLSSSPLHF. In nucleotides, the CDR3 is TGTGCCAGTAGTATAGTCTTGTCGAGTTCACCCCTCCACTTT.

Points on this clone: The junction differs from germline at one of its ends, possibly a read error. The gene calls are TRBV28 and TRBJ2-3, with 14 bases lining up with TRBD2. The CDR3 length is 13 residues. The germline CDR1 and CDR2 sequences are MDHEN and SYDVKM. CDR3 nucleotides: TGCGGGACTAGCGGGAGCCCAGGAGATACGCAGTATTTT. Its protein product is CGTSGSPGDTQYF.

This chain links TRBV21-1 with TRBJ1-1; TRBD1 reflects the table's D call only, with no check against the DNA. TRBV21-1 is classified as a pseudogene. This CDR3 has 13 amino acids. The CDR3 sequence: CASSKAAGGEAFF. DNA for the CDR3: TGTGCCAGCAGCAAAGCGGCAGGGGGGGAAGCTTTCTTT.

This chain uses TRBV6-2 or TRBV6-3 with TRBJ1-5; unclear D gene. Germline CDR1 MNHEY, CDR2 SVGEGT. The ends were cut back, 0 bases at V and 6 bases at J, with 12 bases in the middle. This CDR3 has 15 residues. The CDR3 DNA sequence: TGTGCCAGCAGTTACTCGCAGGTTTTCAGTCAGCCCCAGCATTTT. Its translation is CASSYSQVFSQPQHF.

The rearrangement joins TRBV19 to TRBJ2-5, with 7 positions matching TRBD2. The CDR3 spans 14 residues. The J segment lost 2 bases and the V segment lost 4 bases, leaving 4 bases of the junction unmatched. Germline V gene data show CDR1 as LNHDA and CDR2 as SQIVND (reference sequence). CDR3: CASSTGGLQETQYF. DNA of the CDR3: TGTGCCAGTAGTACGGGGGGTCTACAAGAGACCCAGTACTTC. Looking up the rest from reference TRBV19 and TRBJ2-5 gives the full variable domain: DGGITQSPKYLFRKEGQNVTLSCEQNLNHDAMYWYRQDPGQGLRLIYYSQIVNDFQKGDIAEGYSVSREKKESFPLTVTSAQKNPTAFYLCASSTGGLQETQYFGPGTRLLVL.

The rearrangement joins TRBV18 to TRBJ1-1; TRBD1 might be the D (5 bases). The CDR3 consists of 14 residues. CDR1 is KGHSH, CDR2 LQKENI, per germline. The V end lost 1 base, the J end lost 10 bases, and 16 bases lay between the germline ends. The CDR3 region is CASSPLTGDSGAFF. The CDR3 region has the DNA TGTGCCAGCTCACCACTTACGGGGGACTCGGGAGCTTTCTTT.

The chain combines TRBV5-8 with TRBJ1-2, with unresolved D. The CDR3 consists of 14 residues. Germline V lookup: CDR1 SGHTS, CDR2 YDEGEE. The V end lost 4 bases, the J end lost 5 bases, and 15 bases lay between the germline ends. The CDR3 DNA follows: TGTGCCAGCAGCGTGGACGTATTCGGGTATGGCTACACCTTC. Its translation is CASSVDVFGYGYTF.

This clone came up a few times. The rearrangement links TRBV2 to TRBJ2-7; D is uncertain. V gave up 0 bases and J gave up 3 bases, with 9 bases separating them. The CDR3 is 14 residues long. Germline lookup yields CDR1 SNHLY and CDR2 FYNNEI. CDR3 DNA: TGTGCCAGCAGTGAAGCCGCCTACCACTACGAGCAGTACTTC. This encodes CASSEAAYHYEQYF.

The V call is TRBV18, the J call TRBJ2-1; 8 positions agree with TRBD2. Germline trimming cut 2 bases from V and 10 bases from J; bases unmatched to any gene: 4. The germline V gene has CDR1 KGHSH and CDR2 LQKENI. CDR3 size: 13 residues. DNA for the CDR3: TGTGCCAGCTCACCAGGACTAGCCCCAGAGCAGTTCTTC. Amino acids: CASSPGLAPEQFF. Full variable domain (missing parts from reference TRBV18 and TRBJ2-1): NAGVMQNPRHLVRRRGQEARLRCSPMKGHSHVYWYRQLPEEGLKFMVYLQKENIIDESGMPKERFSAEFPKEGPSILRIQQVVRGDSAAYFCASSPGLAPEQFFGPGTRLTVL.

J is TRBJ1-2 and V is TRBV19; 8 nucleotides match TRBD1. Germline lookup yields CDR1 LNHDA and CDR2 SQIVND (reference sequence). V trimming: 5 bases; J trimming: 5 bases; junction bases outside the gene matches: 7. The CDR3 has 14 amino acids. Written as DNA, the CDR3 is TGTGCCAGTAGTGACAGGGGAAAGGAGTATGGCTACACCTTC. It is translated as CASSDRGKEYGYTF.

The CDR3 DNA is TGTGCCAGCAGTTCCCTTGCACCTGCGGGGGAGCAGTACTTC. Its protein product is CASSSLAPAGEQYF. This chain uses TRBV6-6 with TRBJ2-7; perhaps TRBD2 as D (6 bases). CDR3 length: 14 amino acids. V was cut by 4 bases and J by 7 bases, with 17 bases left in between. In germline, CDR1 is MNHNY, CDR2 SVGAGI (reference sequence).

The chain has TRBV7-9 and TRBJ2-3; D may be TRBD1 (6 bases). The germline CDR1 and CDR2 sequences are SEHNR and FQNEAQ (reference sequence). Trimming shortened V by 0 bases and J by 10 bases, and 17 bases separated the two germline ends. The CDR3 runs 15 residues. CDR3 DNA sequence: TGTGCCAGCAGCTTAGCGGGGGCGCAGGTTCGTGCGCAGTATTTT. Translating gives CASSLAGAQVRAQYF.

The chain uses TRBV4-1 and TRBJ1-2, with D possibly matching TRBD1 (6 bases). The CDR3 contains 13 residues. The V end was cut by 0 bases, the J end by 8 bases, with 10 bases between. CDR1 and CDR2 (germline): MGHRA, YSYEKL. In DNA form, the CDR3 reads TGCGCCAGCAGCCAAGATCAGGGGCGCGGCTACACCTTC. This gives the protein CASSQDQGRGYTF.

V gene TRBV6-5 combines with J gene TRBJ1-1, with TRBD1 as a possible D gene (5 bases). CDR1 is MNHEY, CDR2 SVGAGI, per germline. CDR3 size: 13 residues. Trimming took off 6 bases at V and 9 bases at J, with 17 bases between the two ends. The CDR3 sequence is CASSSQQGTKAFF. In nucleotides, the CDR3 is TGTGCCAGCAGCTCGCAGCAGGGTACTAAAGCTTTCTTT.

The chain joins TRBV19 to TRBJ1-3; weak D call: TRBD1 (5 bases). Germline CDR1 reads LNHDA; CDR2 reads SQIVND (reference sequence). The V gene lost 3 bases and the J gene lost 1 base, with 10 bases spanning the gap. The CDR3 length is 15 residues. CDR3 sequence reads: CASSMEGLSGNTIYF. Here the CDR3 DNA reads TGTGCCAGTAGTATGGAGGGACTGTCTGGAAACACCATATATTTT.

The V call is TRBV12-5, the J call TRBJ2-3; 10 positions match TRBD2. In germline, CDR1 is LGHNT, CDR2 FRNRAP. The J segment lost 8 bases and the V segment lost 3 bases, leaving 5 bases of the junction unmatched. The CDR3 totals 14 residues. The CDR3 DNA sequence: TGTGCTAGTGGTTTTAGCGGGAGGTTAGCTACGCAGTATTTT. It codes for CASGFSGRLATQYF. Full variable domain (missing parts from reference TRBV12-5 and TRBJ2-3): DARVTQTPRHKVTEMGQEVTMRCQPILGHNTVFWYRQTMMQGLELLAYFRNRAPLDDSGMPKDRFSAEMPDATLATLKIQPSEPRDSAVYFCASGFSGRLATQYFGPGTRLTVL.

This chain uses TRBV27 with TRBJ2-7; the D gene is possibly TRBD1 (6 bases). Trimming shortened V by 10 bases and J by 3 bases, and 22 bases separated the two germline ends. The CDR3 length is 15 residues. Per germline, CDR1 MNHEY and CDR2 SMNVEV (reference sequence). CDR3 region: CATETHGTTHYEQYF. The CDR3 nucleotides read TGTGCCACTGAGACCCACGGGACAACCCACTACGAGCAGTACTTC.

This clone came up once. V and J are TRBV6-5 and TRBJ1-2; 9 nucleotides match TRBD1. The CDR3 runs to 15 residues. Germline CDR1 and CDR2: MNHEY and SVGAGI. V gave up 5 bases and J gave up 2 bases; unmatched junction bases: 6. The CDR3 loop is CASSPGTGTNYGYTF. The CDR3 nucleotides read TGTGCCAGCAGTCCCGGGACAGGGACAAACTATGGCTACACCTTC.